This T cell receptor (beta chain) was captured by sequencing in a study of blood T cell repertoires in COVID-19. Across the study: T cells, B-cell-depleted T cells, or PBMCs provided the cDNA or gDNA that served as material.

The assay was immunoSEQ multiplex PCR, and TCRdb's table has in-frame clones only and misses some. The table shows 140,000 to 150,000 clones, with more than 75% occurring only once. The germline CDR1 and CDR2 sequences are MNHNY and SVGAGI (reference sequence). The V and J ends lost 4 bases and 3 bases, in that order; junction bases with no gene match: 7. The CDR3 contains 15 residues. The receptor was derived from a human donor in a cohort sampled during active COVID-19. V gene TRBV6-6 combines with J gene TRBJ1-2, with 8 bases lining up with TRBD1. The sample taken for sequencing was peripheral blood. The CDR3, as DNA: TGTGCCAGCAGTTCCCCGGAGGACAGGGACTATGGCTACACCTTC. Its translation: CASSSPEDRDYGYTF.